This T cell receptor beta chain stems from a study of neurological immune-mediated disorders. V lost 5 bases and J lost 3; bases outside the gene matches: 7. CDR3 size: 14 residues. The germline V gene encodes CDR1 SSHAT and CDR2 FNYEAQ (reference sequence). This clonotype was seen repeatedly, ten times or more. Its antigen is as yet unknown. TCRdb reanalysed the 5' RACE reads using MiXCR and keeps one entry per CDR3 protein. The sample has tens of thousands of distinct CDR3 sequences, under 2% seen once. Findings and limits, study-wide: No CDR3 amino acid sequences were shared by expanded clones across subjects, suggesting private repertoires in all groups.

The sample was PBMCs. This clonotype was obtained from a middle-aged woman with multiple sclerosis. This chain joins TRBV7-7 and TRBJ2-7; 7 bases map to TRBD1. The CDR3 spells CASSPGQANYEQYF. CDR3 bases: TGTGCCAGCAGCCCAGGACAGGCTAACTACGAGCAGTACTTC. Full variable domain (missing parts from reference TRBV7-7 and TRBJ2-7): GAGVSQSPRYKVTKRGQDVTLRCDPISSHATLYWYQQALGQGPEFLTYFNYEAQPDKSGLPSDRFSAERPEGSISTLTIQRTEQRDSAMYRCASSPGQANYEQYFGPGTRLTVT.